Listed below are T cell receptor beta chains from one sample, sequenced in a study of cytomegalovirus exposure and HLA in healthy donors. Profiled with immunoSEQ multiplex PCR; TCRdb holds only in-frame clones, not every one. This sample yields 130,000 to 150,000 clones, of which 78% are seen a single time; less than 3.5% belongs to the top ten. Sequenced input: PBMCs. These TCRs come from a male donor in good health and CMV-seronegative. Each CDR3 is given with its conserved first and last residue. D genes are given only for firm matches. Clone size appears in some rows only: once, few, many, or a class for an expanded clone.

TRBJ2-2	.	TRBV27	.	CASSLYGPGELFF	TGTGCCAGCAGTTTATATGGGCCCGGGGAGCTGTTTTTT
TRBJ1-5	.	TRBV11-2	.	CASSLVERQPQHF	TGTGCCAGCAGCTTAGTTGAACGGCAGCCCCAGCATTTT
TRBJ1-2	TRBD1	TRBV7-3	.	CASSAGTGDGYTF	TGTGCCAGCAGCGCCGGGACAGGGGATGGCTACACCTTC
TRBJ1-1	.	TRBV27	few	CASTSGQGYSGEAFF	.
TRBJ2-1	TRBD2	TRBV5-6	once	CASSRGGEQFF	TGTGCCAGCAGCCGGGGGGGTGAGCAGTTCTTC
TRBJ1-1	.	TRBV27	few	CASSLSHGQTEAFF	TGTGCCAGCAGTTTATCGCACGGACAAACTGAAGCTTTCTTT
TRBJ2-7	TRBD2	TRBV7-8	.	CASSLPSGGLISYEQYF	TGTGCCAGCAGCTTACCTAGCGGGGGCCTCATTTCCTACGAGCAGTACTTC
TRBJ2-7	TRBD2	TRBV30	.	CAWRPPGLVQGEQYF	TGTGCCTGGAGGCCACCGGGACTAGTTCAAGGCGAGCAGTACTTC
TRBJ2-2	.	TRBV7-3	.	CASSLAGLAGELFF	TGTGCCAGCAGCTTAGCGGGATTGGCCGGGGAGCTGTTTTTT
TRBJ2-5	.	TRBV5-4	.	CASSLLPPETQYF	TGTGCCAGCAGCTTGCTACCCCCGGAGACCCAGTACTTC
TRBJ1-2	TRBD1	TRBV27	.	CASSTLSPGQGAYGYTF	TGTGCCAGCAGCACCCTATCACCGGGACAGGGGGCGTATGGCTACACCTTC
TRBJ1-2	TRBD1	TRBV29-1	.	CSVERSTGPYGYTF	TGCAGCGTTGAACGATCGACAGGGCCCTATGGCTACACCTTC
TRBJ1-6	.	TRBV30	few	CAWSVRAGRGSPLHF	TGTGCCTGGAGTGTACGGGCAGGCCGGGGTTCACCCCTCCACTTT
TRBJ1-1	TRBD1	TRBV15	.	CATSRAPGQGASEAFF	TGTGCCACCAGCAGGGCGCCGGGACAGGGGGCTTCTGAAGCTTTCTTT
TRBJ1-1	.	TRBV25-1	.	CASSNIDRHTEAFF	TGTGCCAGCAGTAACATCGACAGACACACTGAAGCTTTCTTT
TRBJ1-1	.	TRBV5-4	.	CASSGPGRPFADTEAFF	TGTGCCAGCAGCGGACCGGGAAGACCTTTTGCCGACACTGAAGCTTTCTTT
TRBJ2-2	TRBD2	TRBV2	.	CASSREVSYTGELFF	TGTGCCAGCAGTCGGGAGGTCTCGTACACCGGGGAGCTGTTTTTT
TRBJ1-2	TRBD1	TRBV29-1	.	CSAGTGGSGYTF	TGCAGCGCCGGGACAGGGGGAAGCGGCTACACCTTC
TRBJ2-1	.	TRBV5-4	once	CASSLEGLYNEQFF	TGTGCCAGCAGCTTGGAGGGGCTCTACAATGAGCAGTTCTTC
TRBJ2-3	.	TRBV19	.	CASKAGGGTDTQYF	TGTGCCAGTAAGGCGGGCGGGGGCACAGATACGCAGTATTTT
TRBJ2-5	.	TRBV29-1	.	CSVDGMRGTNPQETQYF	TGCAGCGTTGATGGGATGAGAGGGACAAACCCTCAAGAGACCCAGTACTTC
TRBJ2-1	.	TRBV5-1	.	CASSLRDTSSYNEQFF	TGCGCCAGCAGCCTCCGGGACACTTCCTCCTACAATGAGCAGTTCTTC
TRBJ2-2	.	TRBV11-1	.	CASSKRTAGTGELFF	TGTGCCAGCAGCAAACGGACAGCTGGCACCGGGGAGCTGTTTTTT
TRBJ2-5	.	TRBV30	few	CAWSPDPTGETQYF	TGTGCCTGGAGCCCTGATCCGACGGGGGAGACCCAGTACTTC
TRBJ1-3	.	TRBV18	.	CASSPLPTPGNTIYF	TGTGCCAGCTCACCACTTCCGACACCTGGAAACACCATATATTTT
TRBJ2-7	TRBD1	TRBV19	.	CASSSGQGQYF	TGTGCCAGTAGTTCCGGACAGGGGCAGTACTTC
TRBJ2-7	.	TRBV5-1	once	CASSLETVYEQYF	TGCGCCAGCAGCTTGGAAACGGTCTACGAGCAGTACTTC
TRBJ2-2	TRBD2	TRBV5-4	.	CASSLAGGGGTGELFF	TGTGCCAGCAGCTTGGCAGGCGGGGGGGGGACCGGGGAGCTGTTTTTT
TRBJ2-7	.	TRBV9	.	CASSVEDGAYEQYF	TGTGCCAGCAGCGTAGAGGATGGAGCCTACGAGCAGTACTTC
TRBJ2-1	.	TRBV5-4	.	CASSLGAYEQFF	TGTGCCAGCAGCTTGGGAGCCTATGAGCAGTTCTTC
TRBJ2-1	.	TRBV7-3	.	CASSSTGTPPYNEQFF	TGTGCCAGCAGCTCGACGGGGACTCCTCCCTACAATGAGCAGTTCTTC
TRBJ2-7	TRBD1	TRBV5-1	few	CASSLTGGEQYF	TGCGCCAGCAGCTTGACAGGGGGCGAGCAGTACTTC
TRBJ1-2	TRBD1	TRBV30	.	CAWTGQGDYGYTF	TGTGCCTGGACGGGACAGGGTGACTATGGCTACACCTTC
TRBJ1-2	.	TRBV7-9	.	CASSSYRDGYTF	TGTGCCAGCAGCTCGTACAGGGATGGCTACACCTTC
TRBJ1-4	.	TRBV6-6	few	CATRGVSEKLFF	TGTGCCACACGCGGCGTGAGTGAAAAACTGTTTTTT
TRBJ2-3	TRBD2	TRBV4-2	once	CASSRVLAGGTDTQYF	TGTGCCAGCAGCCGCGTACTAGCGGGGGGCACAGATACGCAGTATTTT
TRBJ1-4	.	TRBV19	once	CASSSDTGREKLFF	TGTGCCAGTAGTTCGGACACAGGACGCGAAAAACTGTTTTTT
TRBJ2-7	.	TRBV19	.	CASSIVGEGARLDYEQYF	TGTGCCAGTAGTATAGTGGGAGAGGGTGCGCGGTTGGACTACGAGCAGTACTTC
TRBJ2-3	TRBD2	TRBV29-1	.	CSVGGLAGGTDTQYF	TGCAGCGTTGGGGGACTAGCGGGAGGCACAGATACGCAGTATTTT
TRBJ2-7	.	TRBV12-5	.	CASGLATLQYF	TGTGCTAGTGGTTTGGCTACCTTGCAGTACTTC
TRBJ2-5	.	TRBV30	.	CAMQGRETQYF	TGTGCCATGCAGGGCCGAGAGACCCAGTACTTC
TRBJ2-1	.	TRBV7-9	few	CASRTTIANNEQFF	TGTGCCAGCAGGACGACTATAGCCAACAATGAGCAGTTCTTC
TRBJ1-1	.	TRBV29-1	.	CSVADIEAFF	TGCAGCGTCGCGGACATTGAAGCTTTCTTT
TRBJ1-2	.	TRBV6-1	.	CASRRGAGANYGYTF	TGTGCCAGCAGGAGGGGCGCAGGGGCTAACTATGGCTACACCTTC
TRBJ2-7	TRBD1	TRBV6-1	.	CASRLGTGWDEQYF	TGTGCCAGCAGACTAGGGACAGGGTGGGACGAGCAGTACTTC
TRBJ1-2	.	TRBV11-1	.	CASSLGRWNYGYTF	TGTGCCAGCAGCTTAGGCCGGTGGAACTATGGCTACACCTTC
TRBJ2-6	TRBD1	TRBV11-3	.	CASSLRGGAGANVLTF	TGTGCCAGCAGCCTGCGAGGGGGCGCTGGGGCCAACGTCCTGACTTTC
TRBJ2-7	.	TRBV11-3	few	CASGLQSNPYEQYF	TGTGCCAGCGGACTACAGTCAAACCCCTACGAGCAGTACTTC
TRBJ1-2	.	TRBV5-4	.	CASSSVTGYNYGYTF	TGTGCCAGCAGCTCCGTAACAGGATATAACTATGGCTACACCTTC